The 18 T cell receptor beta chains below were found in one sample sequenced in a study of identical twins. TCRdb reprocessed the 5' RACE reads with MiXCR, giving one entry per CDR3 protein. The table shows approximately 490,000 distinct CDR3 sequences, with approximately 20% occurring only once. The same data also went into a second study, on yellow fever vaccine responses in identical twins.

Source material: CD4+ T cells sorted from blood. The receptor source for this set is a woman between 18 and 29 years old in good health.

This clonotype was detected only a few times. The rearrangement links TRBV20-1 to TRBJ2-1; 7 bases agree with TRBD2. Germline trimming cut 3 bases from V and 4 bases from J; bases unmatched to any gene: 6. The CDR3 extends over 14 amino acids. The V gene's germline CDR1 is DFQATT and CDR2 SNEGSKA (reference sequence). The CDR3 region is CSASLADYYNEQFF. The CDR3 DNA sequence: TGCAGTGCTAGTCTAGCGGACTATTACAATGAGCAGTTCTTC.

Regarding this clonotype: Just one base apart from a much larger clone, this may be a read error. The chain uses TRBV21-1 and TRBJ1-1. TRBV21-1 corresponds to a pseudogene. This CDR3 comprises 13 residues. The CDR3 sequence: CASSKTRNTEAFF. In nucleotides, the CDR3 is TGTGCCAGCAGCAAGACAAGGAACACTGAAGCTTTCTTT.

The rearrangement joins TRBV27 to TRBJ2-1, with 8 positions matching TRBD2. V shed 3 bases and J 7 bases; nucleotides not matched to a gene: 11. This CDR3 contains 16 residues. Germline CDR1 MNHEY, CDR2 SMNVEV (reference sequence). CDR3 nucleotide sequence: TGTGCCAGCAGTTTTTGGCCAGCGGGAGCGAGTAATGAGCAGTTCTTC. Its translation: CASSFWPAGASNEQFF.

This clonotype was observed a few times. The gene calls are TRBV7-9 and TRBJ1-3, with TRBD1 as a possible D gene (5 bases). CDR1 is SEHNR and CDR2 is FQNEAQ in the germline V gene (reference sequence). With 1 base removed from V and 0 bases from J, the gap between germline ends came to 10 bases. This CDR3 has 16 residues. The CDR3, as DNA: TGTGCCAGCAGCTTAGTCCCGGGGGACTCTGGAAACACCATATATTTT. Its protein product is CASSLVPGDSGNTIYF.

This clonotype was counted a few times. The chain employs TRBV3-1 and TRBJ1-5; the D is unclear. V was pared by 0 bases and J by 0 bases, with 6 bases between. The CDR3 covers 15 residues. Germline CDR1 is LGHDT and CDR2 is YNNKEL (reference sequence). CDR3: CASSQEYYSNQPQHF. As DNA, the CDR3 is TGTGCCAGCAGCCAAGAATATTATAGCAATCAGCCCCAGCATTTT.

V and J are TRBV6-6 and TRBJ2-7; weak D call: TRBD2 (6 bases). CDR3 length: 13 residues. Between the trimmed V and J ends, which lost 8 bases and 0 bases, there was a span of 11 bases. Germline lookup yields CDR1 MNHNY and CDR2 SVGAGI (reference sequence). The CDR3 is CASGGNYSYEQYF. The CDR3 DNA sequence: TGTGCCAGCGGGGGGAATTACTCCTACGAGCAGTACTTC.

This clonotype has just a few counts. CDR3 nucleotides: TGTGCCAGCAGTGACCCGACTAGCGGGAACTACGAGCAGTACGTC. This codes for CASSDPTSGNYEQYV. The chain employs TRBV2 and TRBJ2-7; 11 nucleotides line up with TRBD2. The V and J ends lost 3 bases and 3 bases, in that order; junction bases with no gene match: 4. The CDR3 runs to 15 residues. Germline CDR1 SNHLY, CDR2 FYNNEI.

This clonotype was found many times. J is TRBJ2-1 and V is TRBV24-1; 15 bases are shared with TRBD2. Unmatched junction bases numbered 9, after V lost 3 bases and J lost 4 bases. This CDR3 has 19 residues. The germline V gene has CDR1 KGHDR and CDR2 SFDVKD. DNA for the CDR3: TGTGCCACCAGTGATCGGACTAGCGGGGGGGTCACAGGATACAATGAGCAGTTCTTC. Encoded protein: CATSDRTSGGVTGYNEQFF.

This clonotype was seen a handful of times. V gene TRBV10-1 combines with J gene TRBJ2-1; D call uncertain. The CDR3 sequence is 13 residues long. CDR1 is WNHNN, CDR2 SYGVQD, per germline (reference sequence). Trimming left V 4 bases short and J 6 bases short, with 10 bases between. For the CDR3, the DNA is TGCGCCAGCAGTGTGGGTCTCGGCAATGAGCAGTTCTTC. Protein product: CASSVGLGNEQFF.

The chain recombines TRBV6-1 with TRBJ2-5; D might be TRBD1 (5 bases). CDR3 length: 15 residues. Between the trimmed V and J ends, which lost 0 bases and 2 bases, there was a span of 10 bases. From germline, CDR1 is MNHNS and CDR2 SASEGT. This chain's CDR3 is CASSEALTVQETQYF. CDR3 sequence (DNA): TGTGCCAGCAGTGAAGCGTTGACAGTACAAGAGACCCAGTACTTC.

The chain joins TRBV7-2 to TRBJ2-1; possibly TRBD1 for D (5 bases). Trimming removed 5 bases at V and 9 bases at J, with 14 bases between. From germline, CDR1 is SGHTA and CDR2 FQGNSA. The CDR3 is 13 residues long. The CDR3 loop reads CASSMDNLGEQFF. The CDR3 bases are TGTGCCAGCAGCATGGACAACCTTGGTGAGCAGTTCTTC.

The chain has TRBV7-3 and TRBJ2-3, with D unclear. The ends were cut back, 5 bases at V and 4 bases at J, with 19 bases in the middle. The CDR3 consists of 16 residues. Germline CDR1 SGHTA, CDR2 FQGTGA. The CDR3 DNA sequence: TGTGCCAGCAGCCCAAGATCCCTCCTGGGCCCAGATACGCAGTATTTT. This codes for CASSPRSLLGPDTQYF.

This clonotype was recorded a few times. The chain carries TRBV28 and TRBJ1-1; tentative D call: TRBD1 (6 bases). Trimming took off 7 bases at V and 6 bases at J, with 21 bases between the two ends. Germline CDR1 MDHEN, CDR2 SYDVKM. The CDR3 is 15 residues long. The CDR3, as DNA: TGTGCCAGCACCCCCACCGGGGGGCCTTTCGCTGAAGCTTTCTTT. It is translated as CASTPTGGPFAEAFF.

The genes are TRBV16 and TRBJ1-2; D call uncertain. Germline values: CDR1 KGHSY, CDR2 FQNENV. CDR3 size: 14 residues. Trimming shortened V by 2 bases and J by 1 base, and 8 bases separated the two germline ends. Here the CDR3 reads CASSQRWGNYGYTF. For the CDR3, the DNA is TGTGCCAGCAGCCAAAGATGGGGTAACTATGGCTACACCTTC.

This clonotype was picked up a small number of times. The gene calls are TRBV5-1 and TRBJ2-3, with D unresolved. Trimming removed 0 bases at V and 2 bases at J, with 10 bases between. The CDR3 loop spans 15 amino acids. From germline, CDR1 is SGHRS and CDR2 YFSETQ. The CDR3 region is CASSLAGVFTDTQYF. Here the CDR3 DNA reads TGCGCCAGCAGCTTGGCTGGGGTTTTCACAGATACGCAGTATTTT. The full variable domain, in which reference TRBV5-1 and TRBJ2-3 provide the parts outside the CDR3, is KAGVTQTPRYLIKTRGQQVTLSCSPISGHRSVSWYQQTPGQGLQFLFEYFSETQRNKGNFPGRFSGRQFSNSRSEMNVSTLELGDSALYLCASSLAGVFTDTQYFGPGTRLTVL.

This chain connects TRBV25-1 to TRBJ2-3; 7 nucleotides agree with TRBD2. Germline values: CDR1 MGHDK, CDR2 SYGVNS. The CDR3 sequence is 17 residues long. J gave up 6 bases and V 4 bases, and 16 bases lay outside the gene matches. The CDR3 nucleotides read TGTGCCAGCAGTGGATCGAAACTAGCGTTTCTGGGGGATACGCAGTATTTT. It codes for CASSGSKLAFLGDTQYF.

The chain carries TRBV11-2 and TRBJ2-1; 8 bases fit TRBD2. CDR3 length: 18 amino acids. V lost 5 bases, J lost 2 bases, and 14 bases stayed unmatched. Germline V gene lookup returns CDR1 SGHAT and CDR2 FQNNGV. CDR3: CASSPRFAGGLTYNEQFF. The CDR3 nucleotides read TGTGCCAGCAGCCCTAGGTTTGCGGGGGGTCTTACCTACAATGAGCAGTTCTTC.

This clonotype came up a few times. This chain links TRBV20-1 with TRBJ2-3; D might be TRBD1 or TRBD2, each matching 5 bases. The CDR3 has 14 residues. Germline V lookup: CDR1 DFQATT, CDR2 SNEGSKA (reference sequence). V was clipped by 5 bases and J by 2 bases, with 14 bases between them. The chain's CDR3 is CSAVRDGDTDTQYF. DNA of the CDR3: TGCAGTGCTGTCCGGGACGGAGACACAGATACGCAGTATTTT.